This T cell receptor beta chain was identified during a study of blood T cell repertoires in COVID-19. Study context: COVID-19 samples collected from the United States, Italy and Spain covered acute and convalescent phases.

V lost 3 bases and J lost 7; bases outside the gene matches: 7. The CDR3 consists of 15 residues. Per the germline V gene, CDR1 is SGDLS and CDR2 is YYNGEE. Study processing details: Amplification from reference gene primers served as the basis for estimated nucleated cell counts. Sequencing used immunoSEQ multiplex PCR; TCRdb keeps in-frame clones, though not all of them. For V, J and clone size, that table is used; D and trimming come from the DNA. The top ten hold about 1.7% of the sample, which has roughly 500,000 clones, over 75% seen once. This clonotype was obtained from a middle-aged woman who had recovered from COVID-19. Sequencing was done on a sample of PBMCs or T cells enriched from blood (not recorded which). The chain joins TRBV9 to TRBJ2-2; TRBD2 aligns across 9 bases. The DNA for the CDR3 is TGTGCCAGCAGCGATGGACTAGCGAGAGGCGGGGAGCTGTTTTTT. Amino acids: CASSDGLARGGELFF.